This T cell receptor (beta chain) was found in a study of radiotherapy plus CTLA-4 blockade in lung cancer. Repertoires were generated with immunoSEQ multiplex PCR, while TCRdb's copy carries only in-frame clones and drops some. The data contain some 110,000 clones, roughly 80% of them singletons. Trimming stripped 6 bases from V and 0 bases from J, with 21 bases between. CDR1 and CDR2 from the germline V gene are MDHEN and SYDVKM. The CDR3 is made up of 18 amino acids. Each patient with chemo-refractory metastatic non-small-cell lung cancer was treated with focal radiation plus CTLA-4 blockade using ipilimumab.

The J gene is TRBJ1-3, the V gene TRBV28; D possibly corresponds to TRBD1 (6 bases). The receptor was derived from a human donor with non-small cell lung cancer who had a partial response to radiotherapy plus ipilimumab. The sequencing here drew on peripheral blood, taken from a patient treated with radiotherapy plus ipilimumab. CDR3 amino acids: CASSHPPTGIRSGNTIYF. Written as DNA, the CDR3 is TGTGCCAGCAGCCATCCCCCTACAGGGATTCGCTCTGGAAACACCATATATTTT.